Listed here are 32 T cell receptor beta chains from one sample, sequenced in a study of radiation and T cells in renal cell carcinoma. Time point specified: blood 2 weeks post-SBRT. Sample treatment: 15 Gy SBRT to primary tumor, nephrectomy 4 weeks later. The table came from immunoSEQ multiplex PCR; TCRdb's copy has only in-frame clones and leaves some out. Among 120,000 or so clones listed, about 81% were seen once. This specimen consisted of blood, obtained from a patient whose treatment included radiotherapy and nephrectomy. The origin of the receptors is a man in his fifties with renal cell carcinoma.

V is TRBV11-2 and J is TRBJ2-2; no firm D call. Deletions cut 8 bases from V and 1 base from J, with 8 bases between. This CDR3 is 13 amino acids long. Germline V lookup: CDR1 SGHAT, CDR2 FQNNGV. The CDR3 nucleotides read TGTGCCAGCGGGCTACAGAACACCGGGGAGCTGTTTTTT. Amino acids: CASGLQNTGELFF.

The rearrangement links TRBV6-5 to TRBJ1-5; D possibly corresponds to TRBD1 (5 bases). This CDR3 has 14 amino acids. The germline CDR1 and CDR2 sequences are MNHEY and SVGAGI. With 6 bases removed from V and 11 bases from J, the gap between germline ends came to 20 bases. The CDR3 sequence is CASRSLLTASTQHF. In DNA, the CDR3 is TGTGCCAGCAGATCCCTCTTGACAGCCAGCACCCAGCATTTT.

The genes are TRBV5-6 and TRBJ2-7; D gene uncertain. V lost 2 bases and J 3 bases, leaving 12 bases between the germline ends. CDR1 SGHDT and CDR2 YYEEEE come from the germline V gene. CDR3 size: 14 residues. CDR3 sequence (DNA): TGTGCCAGCAGCTTTCGTTCGGGCTTCTACGAGCAGTACTTC. The encoded protein is CASSFRSGFYEQYF.

This clone was seen more than once but under ten times. The chain's CDR3 is CASSPLPGMNTEAFF. The CDR3 nucleotides are TGTGCCAGCTCACCACTGCCAGGCATGAACACTGAAGCTTTCTTT. This chain uses TRBV18 with TRBJ1-1; D ambiguous. The CDR3 is 15 residues long. Germline CDR1 is KGHSH and CDR2 is LQKENI. V was cut by 1 base and J by 0 bases, with 9 bases left in between.

J is TRBJ2-1 and V is TRBV5-1; D unclear. The CDR3 consists of 12 residues. V lost 4 bases and J 7 bases, leaving 9 bases between the germline ends. Germline V gene data show CDR1 as SGHRS and CDR2 as YFSETQ. The CDR3: CASSGEANEQFF. In DNA, the CDR3 is TGCGCCAGCAGCGGGGAAGCGAATGAGCAGTTCTTC.

The table lists this clone with a few counts. The chain recombines TRBV11-3 with TRBJ2-1, with TRBD2 identical over 8 bases. The length of the CDR3 is 20 residues. V gave up 1 base and J gave up 11 bases; unmatched junction bases: 25. The germline CDR1 and CDR2 sequences are SGHNT and YENEEA. The CDR3 spells CASSLGLHSLAGSTMNQQFF. The CDR3 region has the DNA TGTGCCAGCAGCTTAGGGCTCCACTCCTTAGCGGGAAGTACAATGAATCAGCAGTTCTTC.

The V call is TRBV7-9, the J call TRBJ1-3; D may be TRBD1 (6 bases). Germline CDR1 is SEHNR and CDR2 is FQNEAQ (reference sequence). The CDR3 has 17 amino acids. V was trimmed by 4 bases and J by 4 bases, leaving 20 bases between them. CDR3 DNA: TGTGCCAGCAGCTCCATAGGAGGGTTGGGGGCCGGAAACACCATATATTTT. Its protein is CASSSIGGLGAGNTIYF.

V is TRBV5-4 and J is TRBJ2-3; TRBD2 agrees at 7 bases. There are 14 residues in the CDR3. V lost 2 bases and J lost 4; bases outside the gene matches: 4. Germline V gene lookup returns CDR1 SGHNT and CDR2 YYREEE (reference sequence). In nucleotides, the CDR3 is TGTGCCAGCAGCTTCGCGGGAGCAGCAGATACGCAGTATTTT. It yields the protein CASSFAGAADTQYF.

V gene TRBV7-2 combines with J gene TRBJ1-5; D might be TRBD1 (6 bases). There are 15 residues in the CDR3. V was shortened by 2 bases and J by 5 bases, with 13 bases between the two germline ends. Looked up from germline, CDR1 is SGHTA and CDR2 is FQGNSA. The CDR3 protein is CASSLRWGADQPQHF. In DNA form, the CDR3 reads TGTGCCAGCAGCTTAAGGTGGGGGGCCGATCAGCCCCAGCATTTT.

J is TRBJ2-7 and V is TRBV5-1, with TRBD1 identical over 10 bases. V shed 4 bases, J shed 5 bases, and the junction held 9 bases outside the gene matches. Germline V gene data show CDR1 as SGHRS and CDR2 as YFSETQ. This CDR3 has 15 residues. CDR3 coding DNA: TGCGCCAGCAGCCCCCGGGACAGGGGAGTCGACGAGCAGTACTTC. It codes for CASSPRDRGVDEQYF.

About this clone itself: The same CDR3 also results from other DNA sequences found in this sample. The rearrangement joins TRBV15 to TRBJ1-1; a possible D gene is TRBD1 (6 bases). The V end lost 4 bases, the J end lost 8 bases, and 20 bases lay between the germline ends. Per germline, CDR1 LNHNV and CDR2 YYDKDF (reference sequence). The CDR3 extends over 15 amino acids. CDR3 coding DNA: TGTGCCACCAGCACCGCCGAGGACAGCACGCGAGAAGCTTTCTTT. Amino acids: CATSTAEDSTREAFF.

This clone came up a few times. The CDR3 DNA follows: TGTGCCAGCTCACCACCGTCAGGGAGTTCAGGAAACACCATATATTTT. Amino acids: CASSPPSGSSGNTIYF. The V call is TRBV18, the J call TRBJ1-3, with D maybe TRBD1 (5 bases). V gave up 0 bases and J gave up 4 bases, with 13 bases separating them. Germline CDR1 KGHSH, CDR2 LQKENI. This CDR3 comprises 16 residues.

This chain links TRBV7-9 with TRBJ2-1; no clear D. CDR3 length: 12 residues. The ends were cut back, 5 bases at V and 5 bases at J, with 7 bases in the middle. The V gene's germline CDR1 is SEHNR and CDR2 FQNEAQ (reference sequence). CDR3 residues: CASSLDNNEQFF. CDR3 bases: TGTGCCAGCAGCCTAGATAACAATGAGCAGTTCTTC.

J is TRBJ2-2 and V is TRBV7-9, with TRBD2 matching over 7 bases. The CDR3 runs to 18 residues. J lost 5 bases, V lost 1 base, and 13 bases had no gene match. The germline V gene has CDR1 SEHNR and CDR2 FQNEAQ (reference sequence). In DNA form, the CDR3 reads TGTGCCAGCAGCTTAGGAAAAGTCGGGGGGACGAGGACCGGGGAGCTGTTTTTT. Its translation is CASSLGKVGGTRTGELFF.

The CDR3 sequence: CASSGTSGLPGELFF. CDR3 in DNA: TGTGCCAGCAGCGGTACTAGCGGGCTCCCCGGGGAGCTGTTTTTT. The V gene is TRBV9, the J gene TRBJ2-2; 9 bases fit TRBD2. Germline V gene lookup returns CDR1 SGDLS and CDR2 YYNGEE. The CDR3 runs to 15 residues. V gave up 3 bases and J gave up 6 bases; unmatched junction bases: 6.

V and J are TRBV5-1 and TRBJ1-2; D is unclear. The CDR3 has 14 residues. Germline-derived CDR1 and CDR2 are SGHRS and YFSETQ. V was cut by 3 bases and J by 4 bases, with 13 bases left in between. Here the CDR3 DNA reads TGCGCCAGCAGCTCCCGGACCTCCGGCTATGGCTACACCTTC. Translating gives CASSSRTSGYGYTF.

The V and J genes are TRBV5-1 and TRBJ2-1; weak D call: TRBD1 (6 bases). The ends were cut back, 4 bases at V and 7 bases at J, with 24 bases in the middle. Germline V gives CDR1 SGHRS, CDR2 YFSETQ. This CDR3 comprises 17 residues. CDR3 in amino acids: CASSLHQGGQGRNEQFF. The CDR3, as DNA: TGCGCCAGCAGCCTACATCAGGGTGGCCAGGGGCGGAATGAGCAGTTCTTC.

The rearrangement joins TRBV2 to TRBJ1-2; D gene unclear. The CDR3 length is 14 residues. V gave up 1 base and J gave up 2 bases, with 8 bases separating them. Germline V gives CDR1 SNHLY, CDR2 FYNNEI. The CDR3 reads CASSEGRPNYGYTF. The CDR3 nucleotides read TGTGCCAGCAGTGAAGGTCGGCCAAACTATGGCTACACCTTC.

The chain carries TRBV25-1 and TRBJ1-2; possible D gene TRBD1, 5 bases. The CDR3 length is 16 residues. Germline assignment: CDR1 MGHDK and CDR2 SYGVNS. V gave up 1 base and J gave up 4 bases, with 16 bases separating them. Here the CDR3 reads CASSELTEGEAYGYTF. CDR3 DNA: TGTGCCAGCAGTGAATTGACGGAAGGGGAGGCCTATGGCTACACCTTC.

V usage is TRBV5-1 and J usage is TRBJ2-2; no clear D gene. CDR3 length: 14 amino acids. V lost 3 bases and J 9 bases, leaving 15 bases between the germline ends. Germline CDR1 SGHRS, CDR2 YFSETQ. The CDR3 DNA is TGCGCCAGCAGCTCTGAGTGGCCCCACCGGGAGCTGTTTTTT. Its translation is CASSSEWPHRELFF.

The genes are TRBV2 and TRBJ2-7; D is ambiguous. V lost 3 bases and J 7 bases, leaving 19 bases between the germline ends. The CDR3 loop spans 15 amino acids. Germline values: CDR1 SNHLY, CDR2 FYNNEI. DNA of the CDR3: TGTGCCAGCAGTGAGGGCGGAAGCATTTCAACTGAGCAGTACTTC. Protein sequence: CASSEGGSISTEQYF.

This clone was counted a few times. Distinct nucleotide sequences in the sample also encode this CDR3. The J gene is TRBJ2-7, the V gene TRBV7-9; unclear D gene. Germline V gene lookup returns CDR1 SEHNR and CDR2 FQNEAQ (reference sequence). This CDR3 has 10 amino acids. Trimming cost V 1 base and J 5 bases, with 0 bases left between them. CDR3 residues: CASSLDEQYF. The CDR3 DNA follows: TGTGCCAGCAGCTTAGACGAGCAGTACTTC.

This clone was counted a few times. The chain uses TRBV7-9 and TRBJ1-4; 10 nucleotides agree with TRBD1. Germline V gives CDR1 SEHNR, CDR2 FQNEAQ (reference sequence). The CDR3 runs to 19 residues. With V trimmed by 4 bases and J by 0 bases, 11 bases remained unmatched. CDR3 in DNA: TGTGCCAGCAGCTCCCGTCGACAGGGGGCAACTGCAACTAATGAAAAACTGTTTTTT. It yields the protein CASSSRRQGATATNEKLFF.

The rearrangement joins TRBV5-1 to TRBJ2-5, with D possibly TRBD1 on 5 matching bases. V lost 4 bases and J lost 4, with 20 bases in between. There are 16 residues in the CDR3. Germline V lookup: CDR1 SGHRS, CDR2 YFSETQ. CDR3 protein: CASSPQWGAVGETQYF. The CDR3 DNA reads as TGCGCCAGCAGCCCTCAGTGGGGCGCTGTGGGAGAGACCCAGTACTTC.

This rearrangement joins TRBV5-8 to TRBJ2-7; TRBD1 matches 8 bases. This CDR3 has 15 amino acids. The germline CDR1 and CDR2 sequences are SGHTS and YDEGEE. Trimming took 3 bases from V and 5 from J; bases not matched to a gene: 10. The CDR3 DNA follows: TGTGCCAGCAGCTGGGGGACAGGCGCCTTTAACGAGCAGTACTTC. Encoded protein: CASSWGTGAFNEQYF.

This clone appeared a few times. The chain has TRBV6-1 and TRBJ1-1; unclear D gene. CDR1 and CDR2 (germline): MNHNS, SASEGT. The length of the CDR3 is 11 residues. Trimming took 11 bases from V and 3 from J, leaving 10 bases between them. CDR3 sequence reads: CASRYDTEAFF. The CDR3 DNA is TGTGCCTCTAGGTACGACACTGAAGCTTTCTTT.

This chain uses TRBV28 with TRBJ2-3; tentatively, D is TRBD2 (5 bases). The germline V and J ends were trimmed by 8 bases and 4 bases, with 13 bases remaining between them. This CDR3 contains 13 residues. Germline-derived CDR1 and CDR2 are MDHEN and SYDVKM. This CDR3 reads CASGTSEADTQYF. The CDR3 nucleotides are TGTGCCAGCGGAACTTCGGAGGCAGATACGCAGTATTTT.

This clone showed up just a few times. The chain uses TRBV11-2 and TRBJ1-4; 7 nucleotides align to TRBD1. V trimming: 5 bases; J trimming: 7 bases; junction bases outside the gene matches: 10. Germline assignment: CDR1 SGHAT and CDR2 FQNNGV. The CDR3 runs 15 residues. In DNA, the CDR3 is TGTGCCAGCAGCCGAAGAGAGGGGGCGCGTGAAAAACTGTTTTTT. Translated, it gives CASSRREGAREKLFF.

For this clone: Distinct nucleotide sequences in the sample also encode this CDR3. The chain joins TRBV5-1 to TRBJ2-2; no reliable D call. The CDR3 sequence is 14 residues long. V lost 0 bases to trimming and J lost 2 bases, with 5 bases between them. Per germline, CDR1 SGHRS and CDR2 YFSETQ. CDR3 in DNA: TGCGCCAGCAGCTTGGGTGGAAACACCGGGGAGCTGTTTTTT. As protein: CASSLGGNTGELFF.

J is TRBJ2-7 and V is TRBV4-1; 9 bases are shared with TRBD1. Trimming removed 4 bases from V and 4 bases from J; junction bases left unmatched: 11. The V gene's germline CDR1 is MGHRA and CDR2 YSYEKL. The CDR3 loop spans 16 amino acids. DNA of the CDR3: TGCGCCAGCAGCCTAACTCCCGGGACAGGGCCATACGAGCAGTACTTC. This gives the protein CASSLTPGTGPYEQYF.

This rearrangement joins TRBV7-9 to TRBJ1-1, with a tentative D call TRBD1 (6 bases). The CDR3 is made up of 12 amino acids. Trimming shortened V by 4 bases and J by 6 bases, and 9 bases separated the two germline ends. The germline V gene has CDR1 SEHNR and CDR2 FQNEAQ (reference sequence). The CDR3 DNA is TGTGCCAGCAGCTGGGGGACACCTGAAGCTTTCTTT. It is translated as CASSWGTPEAFF. Looking up the rest from reference TRBV7-9 and TRBJ1-1 gives the full variable domain: DTGVSQNPRHKITKRGQNVTFRCDPISEHNRLYWYRQTLGQGPEFLTYFQNEAQLEKSRLLSDRFSAERPKGSFSTLEIQRTEQGDSAMYLCASSWGTPEAFFGQGTRLTVV.

The chain uses TRBV18 and TRBJ2-3, with D unresolved. The CDR3 loop spans 12 amino acids. Deletions cut 5 bases from V and 7 bases from J, with 10 bases between. Germline V gene data show CDR1 as KGHSH and CDR2 as LQKENI. CDR3 in amino acids: CASSTAENTQYF. Here the CDR3 DNA reads TGTGCCAGCTCAACCGCAGAGAATACGCAGTATTTT.